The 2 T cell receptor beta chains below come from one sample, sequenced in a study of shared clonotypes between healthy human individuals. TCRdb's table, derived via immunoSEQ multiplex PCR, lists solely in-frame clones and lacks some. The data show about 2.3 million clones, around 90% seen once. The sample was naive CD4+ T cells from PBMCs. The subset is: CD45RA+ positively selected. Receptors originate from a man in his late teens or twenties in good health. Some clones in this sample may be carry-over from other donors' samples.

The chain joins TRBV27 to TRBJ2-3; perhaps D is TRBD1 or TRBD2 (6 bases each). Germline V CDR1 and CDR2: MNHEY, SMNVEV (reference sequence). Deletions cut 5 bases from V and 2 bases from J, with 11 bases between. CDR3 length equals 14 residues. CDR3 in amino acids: CASSIRGATDTQYF. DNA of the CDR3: TGTGCCAGCAGTATAAGGGGGGCCACAGATACGCAGTATTTT.

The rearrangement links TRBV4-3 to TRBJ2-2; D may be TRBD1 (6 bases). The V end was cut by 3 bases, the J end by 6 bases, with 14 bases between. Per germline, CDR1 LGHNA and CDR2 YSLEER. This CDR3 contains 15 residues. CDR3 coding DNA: TGCGCCAGCAGCCACACAGGGAGAATCGCCGGGGAGCTGTTTTTT. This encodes CASSHTGRIAGELFF.